What follows is one T cell receptor (beta chain) and its context. Germline lookup yields CDR1 MNHNY and CDR2 SVGAGI (reference sequence). The germline V and J ends were trimmed by 6 bases and 8 bases, with 14 bases remaining between them. This CDR3 is 13 amino acids long. The data originate from a study of blood T cells in healthy people across ages. A sample-barcoded 5' primer and a J-beta primer mix were used in a second PCR of about 7 to 12 cycles. Via MiXCR, TCRdb re-called the 5' RACE reads, giving one row per CDR3 protein. The repertoire holds fewer than 600,000 distinct CDR3 sequences, with about 27% as singletons. These same records also appear under a second study, on T cells of mothers and their children.

The sample taken for sequencing was blood. This TCR came from a boy aged 2-15 years in good health. This rearrangement joins TRBV6-6 to TRBJ2-4, with a possible D match to TRBD1 (6 bases). The CDR3 region has the DNA TGTGCCAGCAGCCGCACAGGGATGGACATTCAGTACTTC. Translating gives CASSRTGMDIQYF.